Detailed here is one T cell receptor beta chain. Per the germline V gene, CDR1 is SGDLS and CDR2 is YYNGEE. The V and J ends lost 1 base and 5 bases, in that order; junction bases with no gene match: 5. This CDR3 has 16 amino acids. Original processing methods: Amplification from reference gene primers served as the basis for estimated nucleated cell counts. The protocol was immunoSEQ multiplex PCR, while the TCRdb copy is restricted to in-frame clones and leaves out a portion. That table gives V, J and clone size, and the DNA gave D and trimming. The sample has approximately 75,000 clones; more than 70% are singletons. The entry originates in a study of blood T cell repertoires in COVID-19. The wider study: Donors in the United States, Italy and Spain gave samples during acute or convalescent COVID-19.

The receptor was isolated from a middle-aged man with COVID-19, enrolled during active disease. Sequenced material: peripheral blood. The V gene is TRBV9, the J gene TRBJ2-3; 12 bases match TRBD1. The CDR3 loop is CASSVTGQGAVDTQYF. CDR3 DNA: TGTGCCAGCAGCGTAACGGGACAGGGGGCAGTAGATACGCAGTATTTT.